What follows are 22 T cell receptor beta chains derived from one specimen sequenced in a study of CD8+CD57+ T cells in acquired aplastic anemia. Researchers used genomic DNA as the template to profile TCR beta VDJ and CDR3. A single record per CDR3 protein comes from TCRdb applying MiXCR to the reads. Of 150,000 to 200,000 distinct CDR3 sequences listed, less than 50% are singletons. Before being chosen for sequencing, patients had shown CD8+CD57+ cell expansion by flow cytometry. Specimen: sorted CD4+, CD8+, or CD8+CD57+ T cells (not recorded which) from PBMCs. Source of these receptors: a human donor with aplastic anemia.

This clonotype was counted many times. This chain links TRBV10-3 with TRBJ2-5; D is perhaps TRBD2 (6 bases). Looked up from germline, CDR1 is ENHRY and CDR2 is SYGVKD. The length of the CDR3 is 17 residues. Trimming took 0 bases from V and 1 from J, leaving 15 bases between them. CDR3 sequence: CAISESMASVIQETQYF. CDR3 nucleotides: TGTGCCATCAGTGAGTCGATGGCTAGCGTGATCCAAGAGACCCAGTACTTC.

This chain uses TRBV7-9 with TRBJ2-3, with a weak D call TRBD2 (5 bases). V lost 6 bases to trimming and J lost 2 bases, with 9 bases between them. The germline V gene encodes CDR1 SEHNR and CDR2 FQNEAQ (reference sequence). The CDR3 sequence is 13 residues long. The CDR3 region is CASREGATDTQYF. CDR3 DNA: TGTGCCAGCAGAGAGGGAGCCACAGATACGCAGTATTTT.

The DNA of the CDR3 is TGCAGTGCGGTAGCGGGATACAATGAGCAGTTCTTC. This gives the protein CSAVAGYNEQFF. V usage is TRBV20-1 and J usage is TRBJ2-1, with 8 bases identical to TRBD2. Trimming took 6 bases from V and 4 from J; bases not matched to a gene: 2. The germline V gene encodes CDR1 DFQATT and CDR2 SNEGSKA (reference sequence). There are 12 residues in the CDR3.

V and J are TRBV10-3 and TRBJ2-7; the match to TRBD2 covers 8 bases. The CDR3 sequence is 15 residues long. V shed 0 bases and J 7 bases; nucleotides not matched to a gene: 8. Germline lookup yields CDR1 ENHRY and CDR2 SYGVKD. CDR3 nucleotide sequence: TGTGCCATCAGTGAGTCTCAAGCGGGAGTTGGGGAGCAGTACTTC. Its translation: CAISESQAGVGEQYF.

The gene calls are TRBV7-8 and TRBJ1-2, with 8 nucleotides matching TRBD1. The CDR3 extends over 11 amino acids. Losses at the gene ends were 10 bases for V and 8 bases for J; bases not matched to a gene: 6. The V gene's germline CDR1 is SGHVS and CDR2 FQNEAQ. CDR3 coding DNA: TGTGCCACCCGGACAGGGAACGGCTACACCTTC. Protein: CATRTGNGYTF.

J is TRBJ2-5 and V is TRBV3-1, with D perhaps TRBD1 (5 bases). The CDR3 sequence is 15 residues long. V was cut by 0 bases and J by 9 bases, with 17 bases left in between. Germline V gives CDR1 LGHDT, CDR2 YNNKEL (reference sequence). CDR3 sequence (DNA): TGTGCCAGCAGCCAAGATATCGCCGGCCAAGGGGCCCAGTACTTC. This encodes CASSQDIAGQGAQYF.

This clonotype turned up a few times. The V and J genes are TRBV18 and TRBJ2-7, with D possibly TRBD2 on 6 matching bases. The CDR3 totals 13 residues. Germline loops: CDR1 KGHSH, CDR2 LQKENI. V was clipped by 6 bases and J by 7 bases, with 16 bases between them. This chain's CDR3 is CASSLNAGNEQYF. The CDR3 nucleotides are TGTGCCAGCTCCCTTAATGCGGGGAATGAGCAGTACTTC.

This clonotype was observed a few times. The chain couples TRBV3-1 to TRBJ2-3, with D tentatively TRBD1 (6 bases). Germline CDR1 reads LGHDT; CDR2 reads YNNKEL (reference sequence). The CDR3 covers 16 residues. Trimming took off 1 base at V and 7 bases at J, with 18 bases between the two ends. CDR3 in DNA: TGTGCCAGCAGCCAAGGGCCTAATCAGGACAGATATACGCAGTATTTT. Encoded protein: CASSQGPNQDRYTQYF.

This clonotype appeared a few times. This rearrangement joins TRBV27 to TRBJ2-4; D gene ambiguous. Germline CDR1 reads MNHEY; CDR2 reads SMNVEV (reference sequence). CDR3 length: 12 residues. V was trimmed by 3 bases and J by 2 bases, leaving 2 bases between them. The CDR3: CASSFPKNIQYF. CDR3 nucleotides: TGTGCCAGCAGTTTTCCCAAAAACATTCAGTACTTC.

This clonotype was detected many times. Here the CDR3 DNA reads TGTGCCAGCAGCTTAGAAATTACCGGGGAGCTGTTTTTT. This gives the protein CASSLEITGELFF. The chain links TRBV7-9 to TRBJ2-2; D is unresolved. V was cut by 1 base and J by 5 bases, with 5 bases left in between. The CDR3 loop spans 13 amino acids. Germline CDR1 reads SEHNR; CDR2 reads FQNEAQ (reference sequence).

The sample holds many counts of this clonotype. CDR3 nucleotides: TGTGCCAGCAGTGGGTGGGCGTACGAGCAGTACTTC. Translating gives CASSGWAYEQYF. V usage is TRBV6-1 and J usage is TRBJ2-7, with D hard to call. The germline V gene encodes CDR1 MNHNS and CDR2 SASEGT. This CDR3 has 12 residues. Trimming pared 4 bases from V and 4 bases from J, leaving 8 bases between.

This chain uses TRBV7-2 with TRBJ1-5; D remains ambiguous. With 8 bases removed from V and 11 bases from J, the gap between germline ends came to 7 bases. The CDR3 is 9 residues long. Germline CDR1 and CDR2: SGHTA and FQGNSA. For the CDR3, the DNA is TGTGCCAGCCGATGGACCCAGCATTTT. It translates to CASRWTQHF.

The rearrangement links TRBV2 to TRBJ1-1; D might be TRBD1 (6 bases). The V end lost 2 bases, the J end lost 2 bases, and 12 bases lay between the germline ends. The germline V gene encodes CDR1 SNHLY and CDR2 FYNNEI. This CDR3 comprises 15 residues. As DNA, the CDR3 is TGTGCCAGCAGTGAAAGGGGGGGGGAAAACACTGAAGCTTTCTTT. This translates into CASSERGGENTEAFF.

CDR3 sequence (DNA): TGTGCCACAGCTATTACCCCCAATGAGCAGTTCTTC. Its protein is CATAITPNEQFF. J is TRBJ2-1 and V is TRBV7-9, with unresolved D. Germline V gene sequence: CDR1 SEHNR, CDR2 FQNEAQ (reference sequence). V lost 10 bases and J 6 bases, leaving 13 bases between the germline ends. CDR3 length equals 12 residues.

This clonotype was seen repeatedly, ten times or more. This chain links TRBV6-1 with TRBJ2-7; a possible D gene is TRBD1 (5 bases). Germline V CDR1 and CDR2: MNHNS, SASEGT. The V end was cut by 2 bases, the J end by 12 bases, with 17 bases between. This CDR3 spans 13 amino acids. The CDR3 DNA sequence: TGTGCCAGCAGTGAAAGGGGCCCATGGGGAACGTACTTC. Protein product: CASSERGPWGTYF.

J is TRBJ2-5 and V is TRBV9; D gene ambiguous. The CDR3 totals 14 residues. Between the trimmed V and J ends, which lost 4 bases and 4 bases, there was a span of 14 bases. Germline assignment: CDR1 SGDLS and CDR2 YYNGEE. The CDR3: CASSPVGFLETQYF. For the CDR3, the DNA is TGTGCCAGCAGCCCGGTGGGGTTTTTAGAGACCCAGTACTTC. Filled out from reference TRBV9 and TRBJ2-5, the complete variable domain reads DSGVTQTPKHLITATGQRVTLRCSPRSGDLSVYWYQQSLDQGLQFLIQYYNGEERAKGNILERFSAQQFPDLHSELNLSSLELGDSALYFCASSPVGFLETQYFGPGTRLLVL.

This clonotype was found many times. The junction departs from the called germline gene at one end, perhaps through a read error. The chain carries TRBV5-1 and TRBJ2-7; 11 bases map to TRBD1. The CDR3 has 15 amino acids. Germline CDR1 reads SGHRS; CDR2 reads YFSETQ. CDR3 sequence: CASSLAGTGGYEQYF. The CDR3 coding sequence is TGTGCCAGCAGCTTAGCTGGGACAGGGGGCTACGAGCAGTACTTC.

The table lists this clonotype with many counts. The chain has TRBV4-1 and TRBJ2-7, with D perhaps matching TRBD1 or TRBD2 (5 bases each). CDR1 and CDR2 (germline): MGHRA, YSYEKL. The CDR3 has 14 residues. Between the trimmed V and J ends, which lost 2 bases and 1 base, there was a span of 9 bases. The CDR3 bases are TGCGCCAGCAGCCAAAACTGGGGGTCCTACGAGCAGTACTTC. It specifies CASSQNWGSYEQYF.

This clonotype was detected a few times. J is TRBJ1-1 and V is TRBV6-6; a possible D gene is TRBD1 (5 bases). CDR3 size: 13 residues. Per the germline V gene, CDR1 is MNHNY and CDR2 is SVGAGI (reference sequence). The ends were cut back, 0 bases at V and 5 bases at J, with 7 bases in the middle. This chain's CDR3 is CASSYSGGTEAFF. As DNA, the CDR3 is TGTGCCAGCAGTTACTCGGGGGGAACTGAAGCTTTCTTT.

Note on this clonotype: A read error may explain this, as a much larger clone is one base away. The chain combines TRBV5-8 with TRBJ1-5; D ambiguous. Trimming pared 3 bases from V and 0 bases from J, leaving 10 bases between. Germline CDR1 reads SGHTS; CDR2 reads YDEGEE. The CDR3 covers 15 residues. CDR3 nucleotides: TGTGCCAGCAGCTGGAGGACGGATAGCAATCAGCCCCAGCATTTT. It encodes CASSWRTDSNQPQHF.

A remark on this clonotype: This may arise from a read error, as a much more abundant clone is one base away. The conserved phenylalanine or tryptophan normally closing the CDR3 is absent here, so this likely arose from a read error. V usage is TRBV5-1 and J usage is TRBJ1-1; 7 bases are shared with TRBD1. This CDR3 has 14 amino acids. The ends lost 6 bases at V and 9 bases at J; junction bases unmatched: 14. Germline V gives CDR1 SGHRS, CDR2 YFSETQ. This CDR3 reads CASMQGDFGVQAFS. As DNA, the CDR3 is TGCGCCAGCATGCAGGGGGACTTTGGGGTTCAAGCTTTCTCT.

The chain links TRBV7-8 to TRBJ1-6; D remains unclear. Germline CDR1 SGHVS, CDR2 FQNEAQ. The V and J ends lost 4 bases and 4 bases respectively, with 5 bases between them. The CDR3 sequence is 13 residues long. The CDR3 sequence: CASSSLYNSPLHF. For the CDR3, the DNA is TGTGCCAGCAGCTCCCTTTATAATTCACCCCTCCACTTT.